Detailed here is one T cell receptor beta chain. The source of the sample is a study of blood T cell repertoires in COVID-19. On the study more broadly: Samples representing acute and convalescent COVID-19 were sourced from the United States, Italy and Spain. The cDNA or gDNA used as material had been derived from T cells, B-cell-depleted T cells, or PBMCs.

Germline V gene lookup returns CDR1 MNHEY and CDR2 SVGEGT. V lost 4 bases, J lost 0 bases, and 19 bases lay in between. The CDR3 spans 19 residues. In the original analysis: How many nucleated cells were present was estimated from reference gene primer amplification. Clones were read by immunoSEQ multiplex PCR, and TCRdb kept only the in-frame ones, dropping some. That table is the source of V, J and clone size, and D and trimming were worked out from the DNA. The data show over 200,000 clones, with 88% seen just once and 2.5% to 3.5% held by the top ten. The genes are TRBV6-2 or TRBV6-3 and TRBJ2-6; weak D call: TRBD2 (6 bases). The sequenced material came from peripheral blood. This TCR came from a woman between 55 and 75 years old with acute or convalescent COVID-19. The CDR3, as DNA: TGTGCCAGCAGTTCTCGGGGGAAGACCATTTACTCTGGGGCCAACGTCCTGACTTTC. It yields the protein CASSSRGKTIYSGANVLTF.